These 20 T cell receptor beta chains were sequenced from one sample in a study of T-cell memory formation after mild COVID-19. One entry per CDR3 protein results from TCRdb running MiXCR on the 5' RACE reads. In the table there are over 250,000 distinct CDR3 sequences, approximately 15% of which are singletons. The sample was PBMCs or a T cell subset sorted from them (not recorded which). The receptors were sampled from a man aged 18 to 35 who had mild COVID-19 (a few samples of this study predate the infection). Cell type and time point are not known.

This clonotype occurred a few times. V gene TRBV20-1 combines with J gene TRBJ2-1, with D maybe TRBD2 (5 bases). Germline CDR1 reads DFQATT; CDR2 reads SNEGSKA (reference sequence). CDR3 length: 15 residues. Trimming stripped 3 bases from V and 0 bases from J, with 12 bases between. CDR3 loop: CSARGRMSSYNEQFF. CDR3 DNA: TGCAGTGCTAGGGGGAGAATGAGCTCCTACAATGAGCAGTTCTTC.

J is TRBJ1-2 and V is TRBV20-1; tentative D call: TRBD1 (5 bases). Germline values: CDR1 DFQATT, CDR2 SNEGSKA (reference sequence). Trimming took off 1 base at V and 2 bases at J, with 8 bases between the two ends. CDR3 length: 13 residues. In DNA, the CDR3 is TGCAGTGCTAGAGTGGGGGGGAACTATGGCTACACCTTC. This encodes CSARVGGNYGYTF.

The chain has TRBV11-2 and TRBJ2-3; TRBD1 is a possible D gene (5 bases). Germline values: CDR1 SGHAT, CDR2 FQNNGV. The V end was cut by 4 bases, the J end by 4 bases, with 18 bases between. There are 16 residues in the CDR3. DNA of the CDR3: TGTGCCAGCAGCTACGGACGGATGTCAGGGCCAGATACGCAGTATTTT. This codes for CASSYGRMSGPDTQYF.

This clonotype has at least ten counts. The V and J genes are TRBV4-1 and TRBJ1-5; D gene unclear. CDR1 and CDR2 from the germline V gene are MGHRA and YSYEKL. Between the trimmed V and J ends, which lost 0 bases and 3 bases, there was a span of 12 bases. The CDR3 loop spans 16 amino acids. DNA of the CDR3: TGCGCCAGCAGCCAAGATCACGGGAACCTCAATCAGCCCCAGCATTTT. Translated, it gives CASSQDHGNLNQPQHF.

The V gene is TRBV7-2, the J gene TRBJ2-3; weak D call: TRBD2 (6 bases). The CDR3 runs 13 residues. Germline V CDR1 and CDR2: SGHTA, FQGNSA. With 5 bases removed from V and 7 bases from J, the gap between germline ends came to 13 bases. The CDR3 DNA is TGTGCCAGCAGCGGCGGGGATAAATATACGCAGTATTTT. Its protein product is CASSGGDKYTQYF.

At least ten counts were recorded for this clonotype. The CDR3 loop is CASSLGQVEVGEETQYF. The CDR3 nucleotides are TGTGCCAGCAGCTTGGGGCAGGTGGAGGTCGGGGAAGAGACCCAGTACTTC. The rearrangement joins TRBV11-2 to TRBJ2-5, with D perhaps being TRBD1 or TRBD2 (5 bases each). The CDR3 is 17 amino acids. Looked up from germline, CDR1 is SGHAT and CDR2 is FQNNGV. V was trimmed by 3 bases and J by 3 bases, leaving 20 bases between them.

This clonotype was seen a few times. This chain uses TRBV4-1 with TRBJ2-5, with 7 bases lining up with TRBD1. The CDR3 extends over 15 amino acids. Germline V lookup: CDR1 MGHRA, CDR2 YSYEKL. Trimming took 4 bases from V and 7 from J; bases not matched to a gene: 12. CDR3 sequence: CASSLPGQTEWTQYF. The CDR3 bases are TGCGCCAGCAGCCTCCCGGGACAGACGGAGTGGACCCAGTACTTC.

This clonotype was counted only a few times. V gene TRBV6-5 combines with J gene TRBJ2-7, with TRBD1 matching 7 bases. Germline CDR1 reads MNHEY; CDR2 reads SVGAGI. This CDR3 comprises 16 residues. The V segment lost 6 bases and the J segment 0 bases; nucleotides outside the gene matches: 11. The CDR3 DNA reads TGTGCCAGCAGCCCTAGACAGGGAGTAAGCTCCTACGAGCAGTACTTC. Amino acid sequence: CASSPRQGVSSYEQYF.

This clonotype has ten or more counts. This chain connects TRBV14 to TRBJ2-2; the D gene is possibly TRBD1 (5 bases). Trimming cost V 3 bases and J 7 bases, with 15 bases left between them. The CDR3 loop spans 15 amino acids. In germline, CDR1 is SGHDN, CDR2 FVKESK. The CDR3 coding sequence is TGTGCCAGCAGCCACGGAAAGGGGCAGATCGGGGAGCTGTTTTTT. Translation gives CASSHGKGQIGELFF.

This chain uses TRBV28 with TRBJ1-1; 7 nucleotides match TRBD1. The CDR3 extends over 14 amino acids. Germline trimming cut 2 bases from V and 11 bases from J; bases unmatched to any gene: 11. Per the germline V gene, CDR1 is MDHEN and CDR2 is SYDVKM. The CDR3 DNA reads as TGTGCCAGCAGTTTAGCGGACAGGTATATAGGGGCTTTCTTT. Translation gives CASSLADRYIGAFF.

In its sample, this clonotype was seen a few times. The V and J genes are TRBV24-1 and TRBJ2-2; no clear D gene. Trimming removed 5 bases at V and 4 bases at J, with 7 bases between. The CDR3 is made up of 13 amino acids. Germline V CDR1 and CDR2: KGHDR, SFDVKD. For the CDR3, the DNA is TGTGCCACCAGTGCCGACGGCACCGGGGAGCTGTTTTTT. This codes for CATSADGTGELFF.

This clonotype was found a few times. V gene TRBV7-2 combines with J gene TRBJ2-5; 9 nucleotides align to TRBD2. The CDR3 covers 16 residues. Germline CDR1 reads SGHTA; CDR2 reads FQGNSA. Unmatched junction bases numbered 8, after V lost 2 bases and J lost 4 bases. DNA for the CDR3: TGTGCCAGCAGCTTAACCTGGCGGGGGGGCCCAGAGACCCAGTACTTC. It specifies CASSLTWRGGPETQYF. Looking up the rest from reference TRBV7-2 and TRBJ2-5 gives the full variable domain: GAGVSQSPSNKVTEKGKDVELRCDPISGHTALYWYRQSLGQGLEFLIYFQGNSAPDKSGLPSDRFSAERTGGSVSTLTIQRTQQEDSAVYLCASSLTWRGGPETQYFGPGTRLLVL.

The chain carries TRBV20-1 and TRBJ2-2; possibly TRBD2 for D (6 bases). In germline, CDR1 is DFQATT, CDR2 SNEGSKA (reference sequence). Trimming removed 2 bases from V and 7 bases from J, with 17 bases in between. There are 15 residues in the CDR3. CDR3: CSARFSGGAGGELFF. The CDR3 DNA sequence: TGCAGTGCTAGATTTTCCGGCGGGGCCGGCGGGGAGCTGTTTTTT.

The chain couples TRBV5-1 to TRBJ2-1; D is possibly TRBD1 or TRBD2 (5 bases each). Trimming stripped 2 bases from V and 6 bases from J, with 18 bases between. Germline V CDR1 and CDR2: SGHRS, YFSETQ. The CDR3 contains 16 residues. In nucleotides, the CDR3 is TGCGCCAGCAGCTTATGGGACCCGTCCCTTGTCAATGAGCAGTTCTTC. Translation: CASSLWDPSLVNEQFF.

This clonotype was detected only a few times. The J gene is TRBJ2-1, the V gene TRBV5-1; 7 nucleotides match TRBD1. From germline, CDR1 is SGHRS and CDR2 YFSETQ. This CDR3 has 15 residues. The junction had 3 bases not matched to a gene; V was cut back by 0 bases and J by 3 bases. The CDR3 coding sequence is TGCGCCAGCAGCTTGGGCCGACAGGGCTACAATGAGCAGTTCTTC. Translation: CASSLGRQGYNEQFF.

CDR3: CASSPFHQPQHF. The CDR3 DNA reads as TGTGCCAGCAGCCCCTTTCATCAGCCCCAGCATTTT. The chain links TRBV7-2 to TRBJ1-5; D not certain. The germline V gene encodes CDR1 SGHTA and CDR2 FQGNSA. Trimming took off 5 bases at V and 5 bases at J, with 7 bases between the two ends. This CDR3 comprises 12 residues.

J is TRBJ1-3 and V is TRBV14; D ambiguous. The CDR3 has 16 residues. V was pared by 5 bases and J by 2 bases, with 16 bases between. Germline V gene sequence: CDR1 SGHDN, CDR2 FVKESK. The CDR3 reads CASSSLDTNPGNTIYF. The DNA of the CDR3 is TGTGCCAGCAGCTCCCTGGATACGAACCCTGGAAACACCATATATTTT.

The V gene is TRBV7-2, the J gene TRBJ1-2, with D tentatively TRBD1 (5 bases). Trimming left V 1 base short and J 8 bases short, with 11 bases between. The CDR3 length is 13 residues. In germline, CDR1 is SGHTA, CDR2 FQGNSA. CDR3 protein: CASSLGGVGGYTF. The CDR3 bases are TGTGCCAGCAGCTTAGGGGGGGTGGGAGGCTACACCTTC.

This clonotype was recorded only once. This rearrangement joins TRBV4-1 to TRBJ2-3; 11 bases match TRBD2. J was trimmed by 3 bases and V by 3 bases; bases with no gene match: 8. Germline assignment: CDR1 MGHRA and CDR2 YSYEKL. This CDR3 is built from 17 residues. The CDR3, as DNA: TGCGCCAGCAGCCAGGAAATAGCGGGGGGGACAACAGATACGCAGTATTTT. Translated: CASSQEIAGGTTDTQYF.

The V gene is TRBV6-5, the J gene TRBJ2-7; the match to TRBD1 covers 7 bases. Germline values: CDR1 MNHEY, CDR2 SVGAGI. The CDR3 is 14 amino acids. J lost 3 bases, V lost 5 bases, and 7 bases had no gene match. CDR3 coding DNA: TGTGCCAGCAGTAGTGGGACAGTAGGCTACGAGCAGTACTTC. Amino acids: CASSSGTVGYEQYF.